The 23 T cell receptor beta chains given below trace back to one sample, sequenced in a study of cytomegalovirus exposure and HLA in healthy donors. PCR was performed using 60 Vbeta and 13 Jbeta primers. Sequenced by immunoSEQ multiplex PCR; TCRdb stores in-frame clones only, minus some. Of approximately 110,000 clones in the sample, about 80% are singletons; the top ten hold 2.6%. The sequenced sample was PBMCs. The receptors stem from a man aged 50-59 years in good health and CMV-seropositive.

This CDR3 reads CASSLDRYTDTQYF. The CDR3 DNA follows: TGTGCCAGCAGCCTCGACAGGTACACAGATACGCAGTATTTT. J is TRBJ2-3 and V is TRBV7-3; maybe TRBD1 (6 bases). Germline V gene data show CDR1 as SGHTA and CDR2 as FQGTGA. V dropped 5 bases and J dropped 2 bases, with 11 bases sitting between them. The CDR3 covers 14 residues.

V usage is TRBV7-9 and J usage is TRBJ2-1; D unresolved. With 0 bases removed from V and 9 bases from J, the gap between germline ends came to 9 bases. Per germline, CDR1 SEHNR and CDR2 FQNEAQ (reference sequence). The CDR3 sequence is 13 residues long. This CDR3 is CASSLAGSSEQFF. CDR3 DNA: TGTGCCAGCAGCTTAGCAGGTAGCAGTGAGCAGTTCTTC.

This chain joins TRBV6-1 and TRBJ2-5, with 9 positions matching TRBD1. Germline CDR1 is MNHNS and CDR2 is SASEGT. V was pared by 8 bases and J by 5 bases, with 9 bases of the junction left unmatched. The CDR3 totals 14 residues. In DNA form, the CDR3 reads TGTGCCAGCCGCGAACAGGGGGCGCGTGAGACCCAGTACTTC. It encodes CASREQGARETQYF.

The chain links TRBV7-2 to TRBJ1-1; 7 bases agree with TRBD1. The CDR3 loop spans 15 amino acids. Germline V gene data show CDR1 as SGHTA and CDR2 as FQGNSA. Losses at the gene ends were 5 bases for V and 6 bases for J; bases not matched to a gene: 12. The CDR3 nucleotides read TGTGCCAGCAGCGGAGGGAGACAGGGTTCCGCTGAAGCTTTCTTT. Translation: CASSGGRQGSAEAFF.

V is TRBV5-1 and J is TRBJ1-4, with D possibly being TRBD1 (6 bases). CDR3 length equals 12 residues. V lost 1 base, J lost 12 bases, and 10 bases lay in between. Germline assignment: CDR1 SGHRS and CDR2 YFSETQ. Written as DNA, the CDR3 is TGCGCCAGCAGCTTGACAGGGAGGGAACTGTTTTTT. Encoded protein: CASSLTGRELFF.

This rearrangement joins TRBV7-8 to TRBJ2-3; a possible D gene is TRBD2 (5 bases). Germline CDR1 and CDR2: SGHVS and FQNEAQ. The CDR3 is 14 amino acids. The V end lost 5 bases, the J end lost 3 bases, and 12 bases lay between the germline ends. The CDR3 region is CASSPGLETDTQYF. The CDR3 DNA reads as TGTGCCAGCAGCCCCGGACTGGAGACAGATACGCAGTATTTT.

The rearrangement joins TRBV9 to TRBJ2-1; TRBD1 aligns across 9 bases. The V gene end was trimmed by 3 bases and the J gene end by 7 bases; junction bases not matched to a gene: 11. The germline V gene has CDR1 SGDLS and CDR2 YYNGEE. CDR3 length: 16 amino acids. As DNA, the CDR3 is TGTGCCAGCAGCGATAACAGGGACAGGGCCTGGAATGAGCAGTTCTTC. Protein: CASSDNRDRAWNEQFF.

V and J are TRBV9 and TRBJ2-6; D ambiguous. The CDR3 consists of 16 residues. Deletions cut 3 bases from V and 1 base from J, with 11 bases between. Germline assignment: CDR1 SGDLS and CDR2 YYNGEE. CDR3 amino acids: CASSAEQLSGANVLTF. The CDR3 nucleotides are TGTGCCAGCAGCGCAGAACAGCTATCTGGGGCCAACGTCCTGACTTTC.

The CDR3 here is CASSDGRGQKNTQYF. The CDR3 coding sequence is TGTGCCAGCAGTGACGGCAGGGGGCAAAAAAATACGCAGTATTTT. This chain joins TRBV2 and TRBJ2-3, with TRBD1 identical over 8 bases. The V gene end was trimmed by 3 bases and the J gene end by 7 bases; junction bases not matched to a gene: 9. Germline V gene lookup returns CDR1 SNHLY and CDR2 FYNNEI. The CDR3 runs 15 residues.

The chain links TRBV7-8 to TRBJ2-3; 15 nucleotides align to TRBD2. V shed 1 base, J shed 10 bases, and the junction held 9 bases outside the gene matches. This CDR3 contains 17 residues. The V gene's germline CDR1 is SGHVS and CDR2 FQNEAQ. The CDR3 bases are TGTGCCAGCAGCTTAGAGGGGACTAGCGGGGGGAATTATCCGCAGTATTTT. Its translation: CASSLEGTSGGNYPQYF. The full variable domain, completed using reference TRBV7-8 and TRBJ2-3, is GAGVSQSPRYKVAKRGQDVALRCDPISGHVSLFWYQQALGQGPEFLTYFQNEAQLDKSGLPSDRFFAERPEGSVSTLKIQRTQQEDSAVYLCASSLEGTSGGNYPQYFGPGTRLTVL.

This chain joins TRBV30 and TRBJ2-2; no reliable D call. The CDR3 has 13 amino acids. Germline lookup yields CDR1 GTSNPN and CDR2 SVGIG (reference sequence). Trimming took 0 bases from V and 4 from J, leaving 6 bases between them. The CDR3 DNA follows: TGTGCCTGGAGTGTTACGAGCACCGGGGAGCTGTTTTTT. Translated, it gives CAWSVTSTGELFF. The full variable domain, its missing parts supplied by reference TRBV30 and TRBJ2-2, is SQTIHQWPATLVQPVGSPLSLECTVEGTSNPNLYWYRQAAGRGLQLLFYSVGIGQISSEVPQNLSASRPQDRQFILSSKKLLLSDSGFYLCAWSVTSTGELFFGEGSRLTVL.

The V gene is TRBV7-9, the J gene TRBJ2-1; unclear D gene. The CDR3 sequence is 11 residues long. The germline V and J ends were trimmed by 5 bases and 9 bases, with 8 bases remaining between them. The germline V gene has CDR1 SEHNR and CDR2 FQNEAQ (reference sequence). Here the CDR3 reads CASSRYVEQFF. In nucleotides, the CDR3 is TGTGCCAGCAGCCGCTATGTTGAGCAGTTCTTC.

This rearrangement joins TRBV19 to TRBJ1-2; a weak D match, TRBD1 (5 bases). The CDR3 runs to 14 residues. Germline V CDR1 and CDR2: LNHDA, SQIVND (reference sequence). V lost 7 bases, J lost 4 bases, and 16 bases lay in between. Here the CDR3 reads CASTSRGLPYGYTF. Here the CDR3 DNA reads TGTGCCAGTACCTCCCGGGGACTCCCCTATGGCTACACCTTC.

The chain combines TRBV7-8 with TRBJ1-2; possibly TRBD1 for D (5 bases). This CDR3 comprises 17 residues. Looked up from germline, CDR1 is SGHVS and CDR2 is FQNEAQ. V was pared by 1 base and J by 3 bases, with 18 bases between. The CDR3 region is CASSLGQGTLLDYGYTF. CDR3 sequence (DNA): TGTGCCAGCAGCTTAGGGCAGGGAACTTTGTTAGACTATGGCTACACCTTC.

The genes are TRBV19 and TRBJ2-7; TRBD1 is a possible D gene (6 bases). V was clipped by 3 bases and J by 6 bases, with 21 bases between them. The CDR3 is 16 amino acids. Germline V gives CDR1 LNHDA, CDR2 SQIVND (reference sequence). The CDR3 reads CASSIRDPNGGLEQYF. In DNA form, the CDR3 reads TGTGCCAGTAGTATCCGGGACCCCAATGGGGGCCTCGAGCAGTACTTC. Filled out from reference TRBV19 and TRBJ2-7, the complete variable domain reads DGGITQSPKYLFRKEGQNVTLSCEQNLNHDAMYWYRQDPGQGLRLIYYSQIVNDFQKGDIAEGYSVSREKKESFPLTVTSAQKNPTAFYLCASSIRDPNGGLEQYFGPGTRLTVT.

This clone was seen only a few times. The J gene is TRBJ2-7, the V gene TRBV10-1; 12 bases agree with TRBD2. CDR1 and CDR2 from the germline V gene are WNHNN and SYGVQD (reference sequence). The CDR3 consists of 13 residues. Unmatched junction bases numbered 1, after V lost 8 bases and J lost 2 bases. The CDR3 nucleotides are TGCGCCAGCCCTAGCGGGAGGGCCTACGAGCAGTACTTC. Residues: CASPSGRAYEQYF.

This clone was counted a single time. The V gene is TRBV14, the J gene TRBJ1-1; D may be TRBD1 (6 bases). From germline, CDR1 is SGHDN and CDR2 FVKESK. V lost 4 bases to trimming and J lost 3 bases, with 9 bases between them. This CDR3 is built from 13 residues. The CDR3 sequence is CASSLQGDTEAFF. The CDR3 DNA reads TGTGCCAGCAGCCTACAGGGTGACACTGAAGCTTTCTTT.

This clone occurred once. The chain joins TRBV6-5 to TRBJ2-1; D may be TRBD1 (5 bases). V lost 6 bases, J lost 9 bases, and 21 bases lay in between. Germline V gene data show CDR1 as MNHEY and CDR2 as SVGAGI. The CDR3 length is 15 residues. The CDR3: CASSTPEGPQGEQFF. CDR3 in DNA: TGTGCCAGCAGCACCCCGGAAGGGCCCCAGGGTGAGCAGTTCTTC.

Comments on this clone: Distinct nucleotide sequences in the sample also encode this CDR3. This rearrangement joins TRBV9 to TRBJ2-1, with a possible D match to TRBD2 (7 bases). The CDR3 consists of 16 residues. V lost 6 bases to trimming and J lost 8 bases, with 24 bases between them. Germline CDR1 SGDLS, CDR2 YYNGEE. The CDR3 sequence is CASTPRGGDGRDEQFF. DNA for the CDR3: TGTGCCAGCACCCCAAGGGGGGGCGACGGTCGGGATGAGCAGTTCTTC. Based on the CDR3 plus reference TRBV9 and TRBJ2-1, the full variable domain is DSGVTQTPKHLITATGQRVTLRCSPRSGDLSVYWYQQSLDQGLQFLIQYYNGEERAKGNILERFSAQQFPDLHSELNLSSLELGDSALYFCASTPRGGDGRDEQFFGPGTRLTVL.

Concerning this clone itself: Germline is not matched at one junction end, which may reflect a read error. V usage is TRBV5-4 and J usage is TRBJ2-3; 7 bases are shared with TRBD1. The germline CDR1 and CDR2 sequences are SGHNT and YYREEE (reference sequence). The CDR3 is 13 amino acids. The CDR3 spells CASSLDRGDMQYF. CDR3 coding DNA: TGTGCCAGCAGCTTGGACAGGGGAGATATGCAGTATTTT.

The chain has TRBV7-3 and TRBJ2-7, with 11 bases identical to TRBD1. Germline CDR1 SGHTA, CDR2 FQGTGA. V dropped 5 bases and J dropped 3; count of bases not matched to a gene: 6. The CDR3 extends over 15 amino acids. CDR3 coding DNA: TGTGCCAGCAGCCCGACCGGGACAGGGGGCTACGAGCAGTACTTC. Encoded protein: CASSPTGTGGYEQYF.

The chain uses TRBV19 and TRBJ2-3; 12 bases agree with TRBD2. Germline CDR1 reads LNHDA; CDR2 reads SQIVND (reference sequence). This CDR3 region has 17 residues. The ends lost 1 base at V and 0 bases at J; junction bases unmatched: 2. CDR3 DNA sequence: TGTGCCAGTAGTATAGCGGGGACTAGCGGGAGCACAGATACGCAGTATTTT. This codes for CASSIAGTSGSTDTQYF. The full variable domain, with the rest looked up from reference TRBV19 and TRBJ2-3, is DGGITQSPKYLFRKEGQNVTLSCEQNLNHDAMYWYRQDPGQGLRLIYYSQIVNDFQKGDIAEGYSVSREKKESFPLTVTSAQKNPTAFYLCASSIAGTSGSTDTQYFGPGTRLTVL.

J is TRBJ2-3 and V is TRBV12-2; the table's D call TRBD1 went unverified against the DNA. TRBV12-2 is a pseudogene. CDR3 length: 17 residues. CDR3: CASRLAQDPVGTDTQYF. CDR3 DNA sequence: TGTGCAAGTCGCTTAGCACAGGACCCGGTCGGCACAGATACGCAGTATTTT.